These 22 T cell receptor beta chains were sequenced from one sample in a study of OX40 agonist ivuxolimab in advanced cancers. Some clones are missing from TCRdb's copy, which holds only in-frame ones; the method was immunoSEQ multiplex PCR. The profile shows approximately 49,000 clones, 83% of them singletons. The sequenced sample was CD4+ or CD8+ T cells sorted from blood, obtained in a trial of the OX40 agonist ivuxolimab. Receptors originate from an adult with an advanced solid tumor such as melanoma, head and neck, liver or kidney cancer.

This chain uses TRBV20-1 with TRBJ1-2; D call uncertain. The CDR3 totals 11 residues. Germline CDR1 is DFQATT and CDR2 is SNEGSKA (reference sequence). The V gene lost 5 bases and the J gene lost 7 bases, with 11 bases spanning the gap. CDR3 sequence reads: CSADDPGGYTF. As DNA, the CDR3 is TGCAGTGCTGACGATCCGGGTGGCTACACCTTC.

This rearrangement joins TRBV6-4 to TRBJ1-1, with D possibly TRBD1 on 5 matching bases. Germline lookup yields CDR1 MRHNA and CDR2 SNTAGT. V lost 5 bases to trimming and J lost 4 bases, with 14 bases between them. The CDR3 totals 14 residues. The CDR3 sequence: CASSRRGEGTEAFF. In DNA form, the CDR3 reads TGTGCCAGCAGTCGGAGAGGGGAAGGCACTGAAGCTTTCTTT.

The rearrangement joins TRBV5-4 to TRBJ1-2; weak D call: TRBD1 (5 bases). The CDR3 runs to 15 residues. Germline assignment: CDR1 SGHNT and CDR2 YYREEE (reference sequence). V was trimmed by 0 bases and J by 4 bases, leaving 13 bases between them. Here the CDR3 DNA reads TGTGCCAGCAGCTTGGATATGGGGCACGGCTATGGCTACACCTTC. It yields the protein CASSLDMGHGYGYTF.

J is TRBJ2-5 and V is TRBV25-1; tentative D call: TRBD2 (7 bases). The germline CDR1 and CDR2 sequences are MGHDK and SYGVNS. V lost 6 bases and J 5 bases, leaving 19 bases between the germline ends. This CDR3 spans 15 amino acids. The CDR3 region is CASRNTGGGLETQYF. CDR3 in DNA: TGTGCCAGCAGGAATACGGGGGGCGGTTTGGAGACCCAGTACTTC.

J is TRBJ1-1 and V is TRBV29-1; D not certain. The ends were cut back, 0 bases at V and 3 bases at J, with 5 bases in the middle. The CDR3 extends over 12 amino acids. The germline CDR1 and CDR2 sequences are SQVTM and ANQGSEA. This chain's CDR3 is CSVEDPYTEAFF. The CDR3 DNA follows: TGCAGCGTTGAAGACCCCTACACTGAAGCTTTCTTT.

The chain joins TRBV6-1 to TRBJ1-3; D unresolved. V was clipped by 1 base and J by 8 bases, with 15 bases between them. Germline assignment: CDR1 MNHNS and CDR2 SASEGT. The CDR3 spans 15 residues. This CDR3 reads CASSEVWDRADTIYF. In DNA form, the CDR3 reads TGTGCCAGCAGTGAAGTGTGGGATCGTGCGGACACCATATATTTT.

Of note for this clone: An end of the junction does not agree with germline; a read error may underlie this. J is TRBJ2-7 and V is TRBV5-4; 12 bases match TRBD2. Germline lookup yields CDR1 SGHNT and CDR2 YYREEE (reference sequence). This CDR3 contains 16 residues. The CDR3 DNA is TGTGCCAGCAACTTGGAAGGGCTAGCGGGGGGGCAAGAGCAGTACTTC. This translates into CASNLEGLAGGQEQYF. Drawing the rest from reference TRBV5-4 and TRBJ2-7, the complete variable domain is ETGVTQSPTHLIKTRGQQVTLRCSSQSGHNTVSWYQQALGQGPQFIFQYYREEENGRGNFPPRFSGLQFPNYSSELNVNALELDDSALYLCASNLEGLAGGQEQYFGPGTRLTVT.

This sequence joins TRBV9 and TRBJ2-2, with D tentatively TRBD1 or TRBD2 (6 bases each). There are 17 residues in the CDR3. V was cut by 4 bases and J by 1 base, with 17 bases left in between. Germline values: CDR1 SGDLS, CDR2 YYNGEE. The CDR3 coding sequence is TGTGCCAGCAGCACAGGTTTCGGGGGCATGAACACCGGGGAGCTGTTTTTT. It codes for CASSTGFGGMNTGELFF. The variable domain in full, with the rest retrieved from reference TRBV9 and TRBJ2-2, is DSGVTQTPKHLITATGQRVTLRCSPRSGDLSVYWYQQSLDQGLQFLIQYYNGEERAKGNILERFSAQQFPDLHSELNLSSLELGDSALYFCASSTGFGGMNTGELFFGEGSRLTVL.

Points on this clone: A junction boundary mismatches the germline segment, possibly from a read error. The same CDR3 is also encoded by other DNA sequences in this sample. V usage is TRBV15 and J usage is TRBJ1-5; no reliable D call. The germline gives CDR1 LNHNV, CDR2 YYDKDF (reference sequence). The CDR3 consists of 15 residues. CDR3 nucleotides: TGTGCCACCAGCATGGCGGCGGCGGGAAATCAGCCTCAGCATTTT. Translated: CATSMAAAGNQPQHF.

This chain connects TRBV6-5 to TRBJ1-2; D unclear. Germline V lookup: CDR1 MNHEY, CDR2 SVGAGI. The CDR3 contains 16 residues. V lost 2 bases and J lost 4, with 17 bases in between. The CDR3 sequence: CASSYEASTWGYGYTF. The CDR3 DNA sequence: TGTGCCAGCAGTTACGAAGCCTCTACCTGGGGCTATGGCTACACCTTC.

CDR3 amino acids: CASSPGQDGDEQYF. The CDR3 coding sequence is TGTGCCAGCAGCCCCGGACAGGATGGGGACGAGCAGTACTTC. The chain carries TRBV7-9 and TRBJ2-7, with 7 bases aligning to TRBD1. The CDR3 runs to 14 residues. V lost 5 bases to trimming and J lost 5 bases; unmatched junction nucleotides: 9. The germline gives CDR1 SEHNR, CDR2 FQNEAQ (reference sequence).

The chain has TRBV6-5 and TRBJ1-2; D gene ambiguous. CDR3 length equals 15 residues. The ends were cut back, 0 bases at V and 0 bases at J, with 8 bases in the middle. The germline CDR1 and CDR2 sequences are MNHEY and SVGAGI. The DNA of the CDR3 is TGTGCCAGCAGTTACTCCCTCTACTCTAACTATGGCTACACCTTC. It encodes CASSYSLYSNYGYTF.

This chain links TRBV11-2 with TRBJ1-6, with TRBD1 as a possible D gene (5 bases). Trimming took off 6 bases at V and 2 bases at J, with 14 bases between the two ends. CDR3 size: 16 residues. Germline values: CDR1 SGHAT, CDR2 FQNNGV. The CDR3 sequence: CASRDRSFAYNSPLHF. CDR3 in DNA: TGTGCCAGCAGAGACAGAAGCTTCGCCTATAATTCACCCCTCCACTTT. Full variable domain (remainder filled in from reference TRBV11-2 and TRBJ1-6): EAGVAQSPRYKIIEKRQSVAFWCNPISGHATLYWYQQILGQGPKLLIQFQNNGVVDDSQLPKDRFSAERLKGVDSTLKIQPAKLEDSAVYLCASRDRSFAYNSPLHFGNGTRLTVT.

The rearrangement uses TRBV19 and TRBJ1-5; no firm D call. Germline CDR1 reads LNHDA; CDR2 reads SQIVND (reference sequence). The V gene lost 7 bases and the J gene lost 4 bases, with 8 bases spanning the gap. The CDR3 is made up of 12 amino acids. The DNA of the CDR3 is TGTGCCAGTACAGGCGGTAATCAGCCCCAGCATTTT. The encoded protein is CASTGGNQPQHF.

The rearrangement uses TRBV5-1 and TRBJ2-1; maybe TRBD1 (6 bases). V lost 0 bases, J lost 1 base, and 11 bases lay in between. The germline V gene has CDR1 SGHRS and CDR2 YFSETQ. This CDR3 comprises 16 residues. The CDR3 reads CASSLEGVTSYNEQFF. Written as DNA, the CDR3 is TGCGCCAGCAGCTTGGAGGGGGTTACGTCCTACAATGAGCAGTTCTTC.

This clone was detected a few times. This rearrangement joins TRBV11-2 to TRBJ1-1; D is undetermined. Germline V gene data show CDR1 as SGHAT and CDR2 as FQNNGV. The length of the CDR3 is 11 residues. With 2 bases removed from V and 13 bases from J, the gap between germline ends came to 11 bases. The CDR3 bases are TGTGCCAGCAGCTTACGCTATGCGGTTTTCTTT. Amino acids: CASSLRYAVFF. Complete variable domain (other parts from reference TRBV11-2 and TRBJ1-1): EAGVAQSPRYKIIEKRQSVAFWCNPISGHATLYWYQQILGQGPKLLIQFQNNGVVDDSQLPKDRFSAERLKGVDSTLKIQPAKLEDSAVYLCASSLRYAVFFGQGTRLTVV.

The CDR3 spells CASLARSNTEAFF. The CDR3, as DNA: TGTGCCAGTTTAGCCAGATCGAACACTGAAGCTTTCTTT. The J gene is TRBJ1-1, the V gene TRBV19, with unresolved D. Trimming pared 8 bases from V and 1 base from J, leaving 11 bases between. CDR1 and CDR2 (germline): LNHDA, SQIVND (reference sequence). This CDR3 contains 13 residues.

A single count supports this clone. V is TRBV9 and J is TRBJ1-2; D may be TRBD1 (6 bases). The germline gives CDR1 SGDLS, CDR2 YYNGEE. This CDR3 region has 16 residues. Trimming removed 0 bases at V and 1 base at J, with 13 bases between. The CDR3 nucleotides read TGTGCCAGCAGCGTAGGAGGCAGGGGAATTAACTATGGCTACACCTTC. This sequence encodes CASSVGGRGINYGYTF.

The CDR3 is CASSPGRGDWNEQFF. CDR3 sequence (DNA): TGTGCCAGCTCACCGGGCAGGGGGGACTGGAATGAGCAGTTCTTC. J is TRBJ2-1 and V is TRBV18; a possible D gene is TRBD1 (7 bases). The CDR3 contains 15 residues. V was trimmed by 3 bases and J by 7 bases, leaving 16 bases between them. Germline V CDR1 and CDR2: KGHSH, LQKENI.

The CDR3 sequence is CASRRNREERSEAFF. The CDR3 DNA reads TGCGCCAGCAGGCGAAACAGGGAAGAGAGGTCTGAAGCTTTCTTT. The chain employs TRBV5-1 and TRBJ1-1, with D possibly being TRBD1 (6 bases). This CDR3 spans 15 amino acids. From germline, CDR1 is SGHRS and CDR2 YFSETQ. Trimming removed 5 bases from V and 6 bases from J, with 20 bases in between.

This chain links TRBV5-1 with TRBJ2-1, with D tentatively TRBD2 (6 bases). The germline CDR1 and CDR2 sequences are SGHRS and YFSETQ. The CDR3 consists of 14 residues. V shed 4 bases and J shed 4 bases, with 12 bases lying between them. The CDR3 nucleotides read TGCGCCAGCAGCCGGCTTAGCGGTTACAATGAGCAGTTCTTC. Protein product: CASSRLSGYNEQFF.

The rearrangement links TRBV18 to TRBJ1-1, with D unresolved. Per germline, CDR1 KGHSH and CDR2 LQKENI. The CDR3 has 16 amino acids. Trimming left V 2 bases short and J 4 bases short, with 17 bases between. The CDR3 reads CASSPVTASGITEAFF. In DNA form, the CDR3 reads TGTGCCAGCTCACCAGTCACAGCATCGGGGATCACTGAAGCTTTCTTT.